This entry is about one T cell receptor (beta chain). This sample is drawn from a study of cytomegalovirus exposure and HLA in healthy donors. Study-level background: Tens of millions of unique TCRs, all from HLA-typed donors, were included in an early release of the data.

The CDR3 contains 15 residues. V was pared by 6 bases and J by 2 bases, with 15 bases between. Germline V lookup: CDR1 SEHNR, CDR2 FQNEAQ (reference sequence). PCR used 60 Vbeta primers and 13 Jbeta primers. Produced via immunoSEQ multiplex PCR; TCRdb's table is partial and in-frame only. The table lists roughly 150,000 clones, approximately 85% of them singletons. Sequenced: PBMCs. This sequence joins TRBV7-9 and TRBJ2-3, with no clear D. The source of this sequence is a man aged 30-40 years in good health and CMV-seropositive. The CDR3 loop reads CASRVAGSLTDTQYF. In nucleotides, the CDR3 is TGTGCCAGCAGGGTAGCCGGATCTCTCACAGATACGCAGTATTTT.